The subject of this entry is one TCR beta chain. The antigen this receptor binds is unknown. Base qualities are not at hand, and no much larger clone is one base apart. The sample originates from a study of beta chain features in type 1 diabetes (dated by TCRdb to between 2018 and 2020). In the study overall: Mean age, gender distribution, total cell number and subset yield did not differ between patients and healthy donors. A total of roughly 98,000,000 sorted cells were examined across all samples, and RNA yield correlated strongly with the number of cells per subset. The study compared TCRB repertoires of sorted circulating CD4+ T cell subsets between recently diagnosed type 1 diabetes patients and matched healthy donors. Naive and central memory subsets were obtained from all 30 or so donors, but regulatory and stem cell-like memory subsets were isolated from only 8 patients and about eight healthy donors. Paper-wide results and their limitations: Naive, central memory and regulatory TCRB repertoires appeared to be more alike among patients than among healthy donors. At VDJ recombination sites, patients with type 1 diabetes made fewer insertions and deleted more nucleotides, a pattern implying thymic rearrangement abnormalities. Because cDNA rather than genomic DNA was sequenced, highly expressing activated cells could have been over-represented, although no difference in activation and CD3 levels was found between groups. PCR might favor shorter templates, but patient and control samples were amplified and corrected together, so any skew would affect both groups equally. In all four CD4+ subsets, TCRB CDR3 length was moderately but significantly shorter in type 1 diabetes patients. Only small numbers of individuals were included in the HLA sub-analyses, which left unresolved whether HLA type had any influence on TCRB rearrangement.

The CDR3 starts with the cysteine, ends with the phenylalanine, and has 15 residues. Only the CDR3 DNA stays, 45 bases, in frame from base 1. Via the germline V gene, CDR1 is SNHLY and CDR2 FYNNEI. V is cut by 6 bases and J by 7 bases, and the space between the germline ends is 19 bases. Each donor gave one peripheral blood draw, around 100 mL on average, collected into heparinised tubes. Using a panel that included CD45RO, CCR7, CD25, CD127, CD95 and CD27, naive, central memory, regulatory and stem cell-like memory CD4+ T cells were sorted on a BD FACSAria II. A purity above 98% was achieved for all sorted populations. PBMCs were isolated right away by Lymphoprep density gradient centrifugation and were stained directly, without culture. So that batch effects would be minimized, each experiment stained and sorted samples in pairs, pairing one healthy donor with one patient. The High Capacity cDNA Reverse Transcription Kit was used to reverse transcribe all of the isolated RNA, meaning that expressed TCRB transcripts were what got sequenced. Naive, central memory and regulatory T cell samples underwent deep immunoSEQ sequencing, averaging roughly 3.3 million total reads per sample. After sorted cells were lysed in RLT buffer, RNA was extracted with DNase-treated RNeasy Micro or Mini kits, with the choice depending on cell number. Each cell subset was processed on its own to prevent cross-contamination, while patient and healthy donor samples were processed together. The immunoSEQ multiplex PCR was used to amplify TCRB sequences from cDNA, yielding 87-bp fragments that span the CDR3 region. Sequencing of the amplicons was performed on the Illumina HiSeq platform. Processing in the source paper ran as follows. Synthetic template baselines were used to correct PCR bias computationally, reads within Hamming distance 2 were collapsed, and singletons that could not be merged were discarded. Reads were aligned to IMGT to assign V, D and J genes, CDR3 length, and insertions or deletions at six rearrangement sites. Within each subset, clonotype counts were normalized to the number of sorted cells before true diversity and Gini coefficients were calculated with the tcR R package. Repertoire sharing was quantified using the overlap coefficient calculated on TCRB nucleotide sequences. As a proxy for the pre-selection repertoire, out-of-frame TCRB sequences from naive cells were analyzed. Drawn from immuneACCESS, this table holds only the in-frame rearrangements with V and J called that TCRdb kept. Clones are partly lost; checked studies trace under half to an unresolved V gene and leave the rest unexplained. V, J and clone size are taken as reported in that table, and D and trimming were inferred from the DNA itself. This sample is represented by under 300,000 clones; roughly 21% of them were singletons. Clones ranked in the top ten supply less than 0.035% of the sample.

The rearrangement joined TRBV2 to TRBJ2-1, with a tentative D gene TRBD2 over 5 matching bases. Sequencing used naive CD4+ T cells from blood. The cell subset or site tag for this specimen amounts to: true naive CD4+ T cells. The TCR comes from a woman in her thirties or forties with type 1 diabetes. Here is the DNA: TGTGCCAGCAGGCCCCGGGATCAGCCGTTGAATGAGCAGTTCTTC. It is translated as CASRPRDQPLNEQFF.